This T cell receptor beta chain is from a study of blood T cell repertoires in COVID-19. In the study overall: The United States, Italy and Spain provided the acute and convalescent COVID-19 samples. T cells, B-cell-depleted T cells, or PBMCs provided the cDNA or gDNA that served as material.

Seattle patients were enrolled while actively infected and followed longitudinally. Original data processing: Estimates of nucleated cell counts were drawn from the amplification of reference gene primers. The assay was immunoSEQ multiplex PCR, and TCRdb's table has in-frame clones only and misses some. V and J calls plus clone size are reproduced from that table; the DNA served to infer D and trimming. The table includes approximately 150,000 clones, around 90% detected once. The specimen was peripheral blood. The sequence derives from a man between 18 and 35 years old with COVID-19, enrolled during active disease.

In DNA, the CDR3 is TGTGCCATCAGTGGGGGACAGGGTTCCTACGAGCAGTACTTC. Its translation: CAISGGQGSYEQYF. This chain uses TRBV10-3 with TRBJ2-7; 9 nucleotides agree with TRBD1. The CDR3 spans 14 residues. The trim removed 4 bases at V and 1 base at J, leaving 2 bases unmatched. CDR1 is ENHRY and CDR2 is SYGVKD in the germline V gene.